The 12 T cell receptor beta chains given below trace back to one sample, sequenced in a study of shared T cell receptors in the human thymus. Generated by immunoSEQ multiplex PCR, the TCRdb table keeps only in-frame clones and is missing some. The profile covers hundreds of thousands of clones, with roughly 86% appearing a single time and roughly 0.0089% taken by the ten largest. Another study also made use of these data, one on human thymus T cells.

Input material: thymocytes. These receptor sequences come from a boy in the first two years of life with a congenital heart defect.

This chain joins TRBV19 and TRBJ1-5; 12 bases are a match to TRBD1. From germline, CDR1 is LNHDA and CDR2 SQIVND (reference sequence). Trimming removed 1 base from V and 6 bases from J; junction bases left unmatched: 1. CDR3 size: 15 residues. The CDR3 bases are TGTGCCAGTAGTATAGGGGACAGGGGGCTTCAGCCCCAGCATTTT. Translated: CASSIGDRGLQPQHF.

This clone was detected only once. V gene TRBV28 combines with J gene TRBJ2-6, with D tentatively TRBD1 (5 bases). Germline V gives CDR1 MDHEN, CDR2 SYDVKM. Trimming stripped 5 bases from V and 9 bases from J, with 17 bases between. There are 15 residues in the CDR3. CDR3: CASSAKGVVGNVLTF. In nucleotides, the CDR3 is TGTGCCAGCAGTGCGAAAGGGGTGGTTGGCAACGTCCTGACTTTC.

The rearrangement links TRBV4-3 to TRBJ1-5; D gene ambiguous. Germline V gene sequence: CDR1 LGHNA, CDR2 YSLEER. The CDR3 is made up of 13 amino acids. V shed 0 bases and J shed 9 bases, with 9 bases lying between them. CDR3 coding DNA: TGCGCCAGCAGCCAAGATCCCATTTCGCCCCAGCATTTT. Amino acids: CASSQDPISPQHF.

The chain is built from TRBV15 and TRBJ1-5; TRBD1 might be the D (6 bases). The CDR3 has 16 residues. V dropped 0 bases and J dropped 4 bases, with 13 bases sitting between them. From germline, CDR1 is LNHNV and CDR2 YYDKDF (reference sequence). CDR3 in amino acids: CATSRDGAGENQPQHF. CDR3 DNA: TGTGCCACCAGCAGAGATGGGGCAGGGGAAAATCAGCCCCAGCATTTT.

The chain carries TRBV18 and TRBJ2-2; 11 bases match TRBD2. The CDR3 has 18 residues. Looked up from germline, CDR1 is KGHSH and CDR2 is LQKENI. J lost 7 bases, V lost 2 bases, and 12 bases had no gene match. The CDR3 loop reads CASSPERRTSGFIGELFF. CDR3 DNA: TGTGCCAGCTCACCAGAAAGGAGGACTAGCGGGTTCATCGGGGAGCTGTTTTTT.

This chain uses TRBV10-3 with TRBJ1-2, with 8 bases identical to TRBD1. V lost 6 bases and J lost 5; bases outside the gene matches: 5. Germline CDR1 is ENHRY and CDR2 is SYGVKD. The CDR3 covers 13 residues. CDR3 protein: CAIRDREGYGYTF. CDR3 nucleotide sequence: TGTGCCATCAGGGACAGGGAAGGGTATGGCTACACCTTC.

The genes are TRBV5-1 and TRBJ2-7; a weak D match, TRBD2 (5 bases). The CDR3 length is 15 residues. Looked up from germline, CDR1 is SGHRS and CDR2 is YFSETQ. With 4 bases removed from V and 0 bases from J, the gap between germline ends came to 14 bases. This chain's CDR3 is CASSPARRSSYEQYF. CDR3 nucleotides: TGCGCCAGCAGCCCAGCCAGGAGGAGCTCCTACGAGCAGTACTTC.

This chain connects TRBV28 to TRBJ1-5; 10 bases agree with TRBD1. This CDR3 is built from 15 residues. CDR1 and CDR2 from the germline V gene are MDHEN and SYDVKM. The V and J ends lost 8 bases and 7 bases, in that order; junction bases with no gene match: 11. The CDR3 DNA is TGTGCCAGCTCGACCCGACAGGGGGCCAGGCAGCCCCAGCATTTT. Translation gives CASSTRQGARQPQHF.

The chain joins TRBV21-1 to TRBJ1-6. TRBV21-1 is a recognized pseudogene. CDR3 length: 16 amino acids. CDR3 sequence reads: CASSKPGIANNSPLHF. CDR3 sequence (DNA): TGTGCCAGCAGCAAACCCGGGATTGCGAATAATTCACCCCTCCACTTT.

CDR3 DNA: TGTGCCAGCAGCGGGACAGGACTAAGCCAGCAGTACTTC. Protein: CASSGTGLSQQYF. This chain connects TRBV6-1 to TRBJ2-7; 8 bases fit TRBD1. The germline CDR1 and CDR2 sequences are MNHNS and SASEGT. The V gene end was trimmed by 6 bases and the J gene end by 8 bases; junction bases not matched to a gene: 9. This CDR3 has 13 amino acids.

The chain uses TRBV28 and TRBJ2-4, with 9 bases lining up with TRBD1. The CDR3 loop spans 19 amino acids. The J segment lost 0 bases and the V segment lost 4 bases, leaving 13 bases of the junction unmatched. Germline V lookup: CDR1 MDHEN, CDR2 SYDVKM. Written as DNA, the CDR3 is TGTGCCAGCAGTTCCCGCTACAGGGGGCTGCCGCTAGCCAAAAACATTCAGTACTTC. It codes for CASSSRYRGLPLAKNIQYF. The full variable domain, completed using reference TRBV28 and TRBJ2-4, is DVKVTQSSRYLVKRTGEKVFLECVQDMDHENMFWYRQDPGLGLRLIYFSYDVKMKEKGDIPEGYSVSREKKERFSLILESASTNQTSMYLCASSSRYRGLPLAKNIQYFGAGTRLSVL.

In regard to this clone: Sequence at one end of the junction differs from germline and may be a read error. This sequence joins TRBV11-2 and TRBJ2-7; 8 bases are a match to TRBD2. CDR1 and CDR2 from the germline V gene are SGHAT and FQNNGV. The CDR3 has 12 residues. CDR3 region: CASSAGGGRSLF. The DNA for the CDR3 is TGTGCCAGCAGCGCCGGGGGGGGCCGATCACTCTTC.